This T cell receptor beta chain was profiled in a study of shared clonotypes between healthy human individuals. The method was immunoSEQ multiplex PCR; TCRdb's version includes in-frame clones alone and lacks a portion of them. Here the sample spans roughly 1,800,000 clones, about 95% being singletons. Naive-designated CD8 cells lacked CD45RO, were positively enriched for CCR7, and omitted terminally differentiated effector memory CD45RA+ cells. Remarks on this clone: Other DNA sequences from this sample encode an identical CDR3 as well.

The specimen was naive CD8+ T cells sorted from blood. This sequence was found in a young man in good health.

As DNA, the CDR3 is TGCGCCAGCAGCTTGGGATCTAGCACAGATACGCAGTATTTT. Its translation: CASSLGSSTDTQYF. V usage is TRBV5-1 and J usage is TRBJ2-3; D not resolved. This CDR3 region has 14 residues. V lost 0 bases to trimming and J lost 0 bases, with 5 bases between them. CDR1 SGHRS and CDR2 YFSETQ come from the germline V gene.